A single sample gave rise to the 30 T cell receptor beta chains below, sequenced in a study of OX40 agonist ivuxolimab in advanced cancers. The table came from immunoSEQ multiplex PCR; TCRdb's copy has only in-frame clones and leaves some out. The table has about 78,000 clones, 85% to 95% seen once. The sample here was CD4+ or CD8+ T cells sorted from blood, taken in a trial of the OX40 agonist ivuxolimab. All receptors come from an adult with an advanced solid tumor such as melanoma, head and neck, liver or kidney cancer.

The chain uses TRBV5-4 and TRBJ2-1; 9 bases line up with TRBD2. Trimming took 2 bases from V and 4 from J; bases not matched to a gene: 4. Germline V CDR1 and CDR2: SGHNT, YYREEE (reference sequence). CDR3 length: 15 amino acids. The CDR3 DNA sequence: TGTGCCAGCAGCTTTAGCGGGGGCCAGTACAATGAGCAGTTCTTC. Its protein is CASSFSGGQYNEQFF.

This chain uses TRBV6-4 with TRBJ2-5, with D unclear. CDR3 length: 14 residues. Trimming cost V 5 bases and J 2 bases, with 12 bases left between them. Germline assignment: CDR1 MRHNA and CDR2 SNTAGT. CDR3 coding DNA: TGTGCCAGCAGTCGTGATTACACTCAAGAGACCCAGTACTTC. Translating it yields CASSRDYTQETQYF.

V usage is TRBV5-1 and J usage is TRBJ2-1; 9 bases align to TRBD1. Germline V gene sequence: CDR1 SGHRS, CDR2 YFSETQ. The V gene end was trimmed by 0 bases and the J gene end by 4 bases; junction bases not matched to a gene: 5. The CDR3 covers 16 residues. In DNA, the CDR3 is TGCGCCAGCAGCTTGGCCGGGACAGGGAATTACAATGAGCAGTTCTTC. Protein sequence: CASSLAGTGNYNEQFF.

J is TRBJ1-3 and V is TRBV5-1; a weak D match, TRBD1 (5 bases). The CDR3 extends over 17 amino acids. Germline CDR1 reads SGHRS; CDR2 reads YFSETQ. V was clipped by 0 bases and J by 0 bases, with 13 bases between them. CDR3 bases: TGCGCCAGCAGCTTGGACCCACTGAGGGGCTCTGGAAACACCATATATTTT. Translation gives CASSLDPLRGSGNTIYF.

V is TRBV19 and J is TRBJ2-5; D may be TRBD1 (5 bases). The length of the CDR3 is 15 residues. CDR1 and CDR2 (germline): LNHDA, SQIVND (reference sequence). The V end was cut by 3 bases, the J end by 4 bases, with 15 bases between. The CDR3, as DNA: TGTGCCAGTAGTATTTTGAAGACTGGGGCAGAGACCCAGTACTTC. Amino acid sequence: CASSILKTGAETQYF.

J is TRBJ1-1 and V is TRBV4-1, with TRBD1 as a possible D gene (6 bases). Germline V CDR1 and CDR2: MGHRA, YSYEKL. The CDR3 length is 14 residues. The V gene lost 4 bases and the J gene lost 4 bases, with 13 bases spanning the gap. CDR3 loop: CASSRQQGGTEAFF. Here the CDR3 DNA reads TGCGCCAGCAGCCGACAACAGGGAGGCACTGAAGCTTTCTTT.

The rearrangement links TRBV6-5 to TRBJ2-3; D is possibly TRBD1 or TRBD2 (5 bases each). The germline V gene has CDR1 MNHEY and CDR2 SVGAGI. Trimming took off 0 bases at V and 1 base at J, with 11 bases between the two ends. This CDR3 has 16 residues. CDR3 residues: CASSYSALGGTDTQYF. The DNA for the CDR3 is TGTGCCAGCAGTTACTCGGCCCTGGGGGGCACAGATACGCAGTATTTT.

The chain links TRBV28 to TRBJ1-2; D is uncertain. Germline V lookup: CDR1 MDHEN, CDR2 SYDVKM. Deletions cut 5 bases from V and 2 bases from J, with 21 bases between. This CDR3 is built from 17 residues. CDR3 loop: CASSPQPLRLGNYGYTF. For the CDR3, the DNA is TGTGCCAGCAGTCCTCAACCTCTAAGGCTAGGGAACTATGGCTACACCTTC.

This rearrangement joins TRBV7-2 to TRBJ2-7; 7 bases are a match to TRBD1. CDR3 length: 15 residues. V lost 3 bases, J lost 2 bases, and 7 bases stayed unmatched. Per the germline V gene, CDR1 is SGHTA and CDR2 is FQGNSA. Here the CDR3 reads CASSLTTGTAYEQYF. The CDR3 DNA follows: TGTGCCAGCAGCTTGACTACCGGGACAGCCTACGAGCAGTACTTC.

The rearrangement joins TRBV11-2 to TRBJ2-7, with D uncertain. The CDR3 runs 14 residues. CDR1 is SGHAT, CDR2 FQNNGV, per germline. V gave up 2 bases and J gave up 0 bases, with 8 bases separating them. The CDR3 DNA reads TGTGCCAGCAGCTTAATGGCTACCTCCTACGAGCAGTACTTC. This codes for CASSLMATSYEQYF.

The V call is TRBV7-2, the J call TRBJ2-4; D is ambiguous. V lost 2 bases and J lost 0, with 11 bases in between. Germline V lookup: CDR1 SGHTA, CDR2 FQGNSA. The CDR3 runs 16 residues. The CDR3 loop is CASSLFGKLAKNIQYF. The CDR3 bases are TGTGCCAGCAGCTTATTTGGGAAACTAGCCAAAAACATTCAGTACTTC.

In DNA form, the CDR3 reads TGTGCCAGCAGCTTGATGGACCGCCAGACCCAGTACTTC. As protein: CASSLMDRQTQYF. The chain recombines TRBV5-4 with TRBJ2-5; D remains unclear. V was clipped by 1 base and J by 6 bases, with 10 bases between them. The CDR3 is made up of 13 amino acids. Germline V gene sequence: CDR1 SGHNT, CDR2 YYREEE (reference sequence).

V gene TRBV5-1 combines with J gene TRBJ2-1, with D perhaps given as TRBD1 or TRBD2 (5 bases each). V dropped 7 bases and J dropped 7 bases, with 36 bases sitting between them. The germline gives CDR1 SGHRS, CDR2 YFSETQ. This CDR3 is 20 amino acids long. Written as DNA, the CDR3 is TGCGCCAGCGGATCCGGACCCCCCGGGGCTCGAGCAAGGTCGGGAAATGAGCAGTTCTTC. Translated: CASGSGPPGARARSGNEQFF.

This rearrangement joins TRBV19 to TRBJ1-5; 7 nucleotides align to TRBD1. The germline gives CDR1 LNHDA, CDR2 SQIVND (reference sequence). This CDR3 is built from 14 residues. The V and J ends lost 5 bases and 5 bases, in that order; junction bases with no gene match: 6. This CDR3 is CASSSTGSHQPQHF. The DNA for the CDR3 is TGTGCCAGTAGTTCGACAGGGTCCCATCAGCCCCAGCATTTT. Using reference TRBV19 and TRBJ1-5 for the parts outside the CDR3, the full variable domain is DGGITQSPKYLFRKEGQNVTLSCEQNLNHDAMYWYRQDPGQGLRLIYYSQIVNDFQKGDIAEGYSVSREKKESFPLTVTSAQKNPTAFYLCASSSTGSHQPQHFGDGTRLSIL.

The chain has TRBV14 and TRBJ2-1, with D possibly matching TRBD2 (6 bases). This CDR3 is 16 amino acids long. From germline, CDR1 is SGHDN and CDR2 FVKESK. Trimming left V 4 bases short and J 0 bases short, with 13 bases between. The CDR3 region has the DNA TGTGCCAGCAGCCCGGGGGTACCTAGCTCCTACAATGAGCAGTTCTTC. Protein product: CASSPGVPSSYNEQFF.

The V call is TRBV19, the J call TRBJ1-6; D unresolved. CDR1 is LNHDA and CDR2 is SQIVND in the germline V gene (reference sequence). The V gene lost 6 bases and the J gene lost 5 bases, with 14 bases spanning the gap. The CDR3 spans 15 residues. The CDR3 spells CASSLEDRDNSPLHF. In DNA form, the CDR3 reads TGTGCCAGTAGCCTTGAGGATAGGGATAATTCACCCCTCCACTTT.

The V gene is TRBV7-8, the J gene TRBJ1-2; D is unclear. The CDR3 consists of 15 residues. V lost 3 bases and J 4 bases, leaving 15 bases between the germline ends. The germline gives CDR1 SGHVS, CDR2 FQNEAQ. CDR3 sequence: CASSFPFDNPYGYTF. CDR3 nucleotides: TGTGCCAGCAGCTTTCCTTTCGACAACCCCTATGGCTACACCTTC. Filled out from reference TRBV7-8 and TRBJ1-2, the complete variable domain reads GAGVSQSPRYKVAKRGQDVALRCDPISGHVSLFWYQQALGQGPEFLTYFQNEAQLDKSGLPSDRFFAERPEGSVSTLKIQRTQQEDSAVYLCASSFPFDNPYGYTFGSGTRLTVV.

The sample holds one count of this clone. The chain recombines TRBV11-2 with TRBJ2-5; 9 bases agree with TRBD2. Germline CDR1 SGHAT, CDR2 FQNNGV. V was clipped by 3 bases and J by 5 bases; unmatched bases: 7. The CDR3 consists of 15 residues. CDR3 sequence: CASSFGGGAVETQYF. In DNA form, the CDR3 reads TGTGCCAGCAGCTTTGGCGGGGGGGCCGTGGAGACCCAGTACTTC. The full variable domain, in which reference TRBV11-2 and TRBJ2-5 provide the parts outside the CDR3, is EAGVAQSPRYKIIEKRQSVAFWCNPISGHATLYWYQQILGQGPKLLIQFQNNGVVDDSQLPKDRFSAERLKGVDSTLKIQPAKLEDSAVYLCASSFGGGAVETQYFGPGTRLLVL.

The chain carries TRBV5-8 and TRBJ1-3; the D gene is possibly TRBD1 (5 bases). CDR1 is SGHTS and CDR2 is YDEGEE in the germline V gene. V was pared by 2 bases and J by 0 bases, with 12 bases between. CDR3 length: 16 residues. CDR3: CASSFGTARSGNTIYF. CDR3 bases: TGTGCCAGCAGCTTCGGGACTGCCCGCTCTGGAAACACCATATATTTT. The variable domain in full, with the rest retrieved from reference TRBV5-8 and TRBJ1-3, is EAGVTQSPTHLIKTRGQQATLRCSPISGHTSVYWYQQALGLGLQFLLWYDEGEERNRGNFPPRFSGRQFPNYSSELNVNALELEDSALYLCASSFGTARSGNTIYFGEGSWLTVV.

The chain combines TRBV5-1 with TRBJ2-5; D gene unclear. The ends were cut back, 2 bases at V and 5 bases at J, with 16 bases in the middle. The CDR3 consists of 15 residues. Germline values: CDR1 SGHRS, CDR2 YFSETQ. The CDR3 DNA follows: TGCGCCAGCAGCTTTAACCCGGGCCGCGAGGAGACCCAGTACTTC. Its protein product is CASSFNPGREETQYF.

V gene TRBV2 combines with J gene TRBJ1-6; maybe TRBD1 (5 bases). The CDR3 sequence is 15 residues long. The germline V gene has CDR1 SNHLY and CDR2 FYNNEI. Deletions cut 3 bases from V and 8 bases from J, with 14 bases between. CDR3: CASSEAGRVDSPLHF. CDR3 DNA: TGTGCCAGCAGTGAGGCGGGCAGGGTTGATTCACCCCTCCACTTT.

V is TRBV6-6 and J is TRBJ1-1, with D uncertain. There are 12 residues in the CDR3. The germline V gene has CDR1 MNHNY and CDR2 SVGAGI (reference sequence). V dropped 0 bases and J dropped 6 bases, with 5 bases sitting between them. The chain's CDR3 is CASSYSRSEAFF. The CDR3 DNA sequence: TGTGCCAGCAGTTACTCTCGATCTGAAGCTTTCTTT.

This clone has only one observation. This chain connects TRBV13 to TRBJ2-5; either TRBD1 or TRBD2 may supply D (5 bases each). Germline V CDR1 and CDR2: PRHDT, FYEKMQ (reference sequence). The germline V and J ends were trimmed by 6 bases and 4 bases, with 18 bases remaining between them. This CDR3 contains 15 residues. The chain's CDR3 is CASRYTHRGVETQYF. In nucleotides, the CDR3 is TGTGCCAGCAGATACACCCATAGGGGAGTAGAGACCCAGTACTTC. Based on the CDR3 plus reference TRBV13 and TRBJ2-5, the full variable domain is AAGVIQSPRHLIKEKRETATLKCYPIPRHDTVYWYQQGPGQDPQFLISFYEKMQSDKGSIPDRFSAQQFSDYHSELNMSSLELGDSALYFCASRYTHRGVETQYFGPGTRLLVL.

The genes are TRBV6-5 and TRBJ1-2, with D maybe TRBD1 (5 bases). Trimming cost V 6 bases and J 4 bases, with 18 bases left between them. The germline gives CDR1 MNHEY, CDR2 SVGAGI. There are 15 residues in the CDR3. CDR3 in amino acids: CASSPGHPGGYGYTF. CDR3 coding DNA: TGTGCCAGCAGCCCTGGACATCCTGGGGGCTATGGCTACACCTTC.

The chain carries TRBV28 and TRBJ2-7; 15 nucleotides line up with TRBD2. Per germline, CDR1 MDHEN and CDR2 SYDVKM. Trimming removed 7 bases from V and 0 bases from J; junction bases left unmatched: 10. This CDR3 is 18 amino acids long. The CDR3 loop is CASTSGLAGGLSSYEQYF. The CDR3 nucleotides are TGTGCCAGCACTTCCGGACTAGCGGGGGGGTTAAGCTCCTACGAGCAGTACTTC.

This clone has only one observation. The gene calls are TRBV4-2 and TRBJ1-3; D unresolved. V dropped 6 bases and J dropped 2 bases, with 5 bases sitting between them. CDR1 LGHNA and CDR2 YNFKEQ come from the germline V gene. CDR3 length equals 12 residues. DNA of the CDR3: TGTGCCAGCAGTGAGCCTGGAAACACCATATATTTT. It codes for CASSEPGNTIYF.

The V call is TRBV27, the J call TRBJ2-6, with D perhaps matching TRBD2 (7 bases). The CDR3 has 17 residues. V was pared by 8 bases and J by 3 bases, with 20 bases between. CDR1 is MNHEY, CDR2 SMNVEV, per germline (reference sequence). CDR3 sequence: CASRRGGLVSGANVLTF. The CDR3 DNA follows: TGTGCCAGCCGGAGGGGGGGCTTGGTTAGTGGGGCCAACGTCCTGACTTTC.

The chain is built from TRBV18 and TRBJ1-5; 8 bases line up with TRBD1. After removal of 6 bases from V and 10 bases from J, the junction contained 14 bases not matched to a gene. The CDR3 has 15 residues. From germline, CDR1 is KGHSH and CDR2 LQKENI. This CDR3 is CASSLDRTGPNPQHF. The CDR3 DNA follows: TGTGCCAGCTCCCTCGATCGGACAGGGCCTAACCCCCAGCATTTT. Full variable domain (missing parts from reference TRBV18 and TRBJ1-5): NAGVMQNPRHLVRRRGQEARLRCSPMKGHSHVYWYRQLPEEGLKFMVYLQKENIIDESGMPKERFSAEFPKEGPSILRIQQVVRGDSAAYFCASSLDRTGPNPQHFGDGTRLSIL.

J is TRBJ2-3 and V is TRBV2; perhaps TRBD2 as D (6 bases). The CDR3 is made up of 14 amino acids. Trimming left V 4 bases short and J 6 bases short, with 14 bases between. CDR1 SNHLY and CDR2 FYNNEI come from the germline V gene. The CDR3, as DNA: TGTGCCAGCAGTGGGGAACTAGCTAGTGATACGCAGTATTTT. This sequence encodes CASSGELASDTQYF. The full variable domain, completed using reference TRBV2 and TRBJ2-3, is EPEVTQTPSHQVTQMGQEVILRCVPISNHLYFYWYRQILGQKVEFLVSFYNNEISEKSEIFDDQFSVERPDGSNFTLKIRSTKLEDSAMYFCASSGELASDTQYFGPGTRLTVL.

This chain joins TRBV5-1 and TRBJ2-2, with TRBD1 matching 9 bases. V lost 1 base and J lost 2; bases outside the gene matches: 3. Germline CDR1 SGHRS, CDR2 YFSETQ. The CDR3 runs to 16 residues. This CDR3 reads CASSLWTGDNTGELFF. CDR3 nucleotides: TGCGCCAGCAGCTTGTGGACAGGGGATAACACCGGGGAGCTGTTTTTT.